Listed here are 3 T cell receptor beta chains from one sample, sequenced in a study of shared clonotypes between healthy human individuals (dated by TCRdb to the early 2020s). The library was produced with the immunoSEQ multiplex PCR assay. TCRdb stores this immuneACCESS table with in-frame sequences only. Part of the clones is absent; in the studies checked, under half of the shortfall reflects unresolved V genes, and no reason is known for the rest. This sample has fewer than 3 million clones in its table, and under 95% of those were observed once. The ten largest account for 0.37% of the sample. Sequencing was carried out using naive CD4+ T cells from PBMCs. Reading the label with the study, this specimen's cell subset or site is: CD45RA+ positively selected. These receptors were taken from a man younger than 35 in good health. Some clones in this sample may be carry-over from other donors' samples.

The chain combines TRBV28 with TRBJ1-5; 10 bases match TRBD1. The V and J ends lost 10 bases and 5 bases, in that order; junction bases with no gene match: 8. Germline lookup yields CDR1 MDHEN and CDR2 SYDVKM. This CDR3 has 14 amino acids. The CDR3 spells CATTDRGVHQPQHF. The CDR3 DNA is TGTGCCACCACGGACAGGGGGGTCCATCAGCCCCAGCATTTT.

The chain is built from TRBV29-1 and TRBJ1-1; D gene uncertain. The CDR3 spans 16 residues. Trimming took 4 bases from V and 0 from J, leaving 18 bases between them. Germline V gene data show CDR1 as SQVTM and CDR2 as ANQGSEA. In nucleotides, the CDR3 is TGCAGCGTTGTAGGCATTGGGGTGGAGGTGAACACTGAAGCTTTCTTT. It encodes CSVVGIGVEVNTEAFF. Variable domain in full (rest from reference TRBV29-1 and TRBJ1-1): SAVISQKPSRDICQRGTSLTIQCQVDSQVTMMFWYRQQPGQSLTLIATANQGSEATYESGFVIDKFPISRPNLTFSTLTVSNMSPEDSSIYLCSVVGIGVEVNTEAFFGQGTRLTVV.

The gene calls are TRBV5-6 and TRBJ1-1; 10 bases align to TRBD1. This CDR3 contains 15 residues. Germline assignment: CDR1 SGHDT and CDR2 YYEEEE. V lost 2 bases, J lost 6 bases, and 7 bases stayed unmatched. CDR3 protein: CASSFRDRGPAEAFF. CDR3 nucleotides: TGTGCCAGCAGCTTCCGGGACAGGGGTCCGGCTGAAGCTTTCTTT.